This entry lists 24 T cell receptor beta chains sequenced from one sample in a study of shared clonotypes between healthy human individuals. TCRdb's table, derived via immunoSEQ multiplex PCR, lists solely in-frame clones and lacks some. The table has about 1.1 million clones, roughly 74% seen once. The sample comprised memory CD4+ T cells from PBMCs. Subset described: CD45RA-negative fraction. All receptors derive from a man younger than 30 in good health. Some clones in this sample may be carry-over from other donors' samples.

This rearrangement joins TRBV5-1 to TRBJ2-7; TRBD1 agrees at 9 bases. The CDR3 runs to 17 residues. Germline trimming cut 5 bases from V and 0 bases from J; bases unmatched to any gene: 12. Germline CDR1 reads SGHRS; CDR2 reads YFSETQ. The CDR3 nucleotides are TGCGCCAGCAGTCGGACCGGGACAGGGTCGAGCTCCTACGAGCAGTACTTC. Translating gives CASSRTGTGSSSYEQYF.

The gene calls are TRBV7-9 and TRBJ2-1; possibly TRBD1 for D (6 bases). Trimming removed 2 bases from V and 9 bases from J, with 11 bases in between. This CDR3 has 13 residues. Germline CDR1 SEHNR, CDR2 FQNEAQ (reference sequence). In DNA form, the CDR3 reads TGTGCCAGCAGCTTACCGGGGACACCTGAGCAGTTCTTC. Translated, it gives CASSLPGTPEQFF.

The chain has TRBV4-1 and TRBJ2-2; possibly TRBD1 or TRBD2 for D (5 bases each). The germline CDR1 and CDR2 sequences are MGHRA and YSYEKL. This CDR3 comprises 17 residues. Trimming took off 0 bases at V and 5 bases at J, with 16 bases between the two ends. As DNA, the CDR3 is TGCGCCAGCAGCCAAGATCCGAGGGGTAGACGAACCGGGGAGCTGTTTTTT. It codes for CASSQDPRGRRTGELFF.

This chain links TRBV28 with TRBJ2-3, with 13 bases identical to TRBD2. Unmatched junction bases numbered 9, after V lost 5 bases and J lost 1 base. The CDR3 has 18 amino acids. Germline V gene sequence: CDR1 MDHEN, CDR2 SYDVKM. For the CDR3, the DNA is TGTGCCAGCAGTAAGTGGACTAGCGGGAGATGGGGCACAGATACGCAGTATTTT. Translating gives CASSKWTSGRWGTDTQYF.

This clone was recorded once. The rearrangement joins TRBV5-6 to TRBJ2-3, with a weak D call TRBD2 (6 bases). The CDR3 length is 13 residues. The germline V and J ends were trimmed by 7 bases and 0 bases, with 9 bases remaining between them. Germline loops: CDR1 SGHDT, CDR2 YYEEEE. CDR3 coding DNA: TGTGCCAGCTCCGGGACTAGCACAGATACGCAGTATTTT. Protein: CASSGTSTDTQYF.

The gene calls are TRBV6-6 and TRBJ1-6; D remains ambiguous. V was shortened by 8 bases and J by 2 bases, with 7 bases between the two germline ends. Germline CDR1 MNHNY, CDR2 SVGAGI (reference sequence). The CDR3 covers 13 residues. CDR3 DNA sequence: TGTGCCAGCCAGGCGGCCTATAATTCACCCCTCCACTTT. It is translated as CASQAAYNSPLHF.

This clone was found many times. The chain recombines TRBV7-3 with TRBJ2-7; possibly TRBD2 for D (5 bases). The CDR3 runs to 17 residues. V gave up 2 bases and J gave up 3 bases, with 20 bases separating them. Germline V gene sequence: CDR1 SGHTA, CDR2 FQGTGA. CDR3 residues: CASSLRDFRLGGYEQYF. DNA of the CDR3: TGTGCCAGCAGCTTACGGGATTTCAGATTAGGCGGCTACGAGCAGTACTTC.

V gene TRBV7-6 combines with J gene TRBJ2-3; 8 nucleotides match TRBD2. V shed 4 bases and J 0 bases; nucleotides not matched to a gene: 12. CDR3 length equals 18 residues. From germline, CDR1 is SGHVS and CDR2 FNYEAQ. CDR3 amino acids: CASSSGVSGTSSTDTQYF. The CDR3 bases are TGTGCCAGCAGCTCAGGGGTTAGCGGGACGTCCAGCACAGATACGCAGTATTTT. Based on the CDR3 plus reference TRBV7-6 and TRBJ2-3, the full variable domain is GAGVSQSPRYKVTKRGQDVALRCDPISGHVSLYWYRQALGQGPEFLTYFNYEAQQDKSGLPNDRFSAERPEGSISTLTIQRTEQRDSAMYRCASSSGVSGTSSTDTQYFGPGTRLTVL.

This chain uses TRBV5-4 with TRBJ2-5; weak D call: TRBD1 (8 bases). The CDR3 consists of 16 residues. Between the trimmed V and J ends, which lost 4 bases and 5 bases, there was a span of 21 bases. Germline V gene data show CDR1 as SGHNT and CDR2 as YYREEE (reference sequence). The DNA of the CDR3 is TGTGCCAGCAGCACCAAACGGGGGGACAGGCCGGAGACCCAGTACTTC. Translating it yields CASSTKRGDRPETQYF.

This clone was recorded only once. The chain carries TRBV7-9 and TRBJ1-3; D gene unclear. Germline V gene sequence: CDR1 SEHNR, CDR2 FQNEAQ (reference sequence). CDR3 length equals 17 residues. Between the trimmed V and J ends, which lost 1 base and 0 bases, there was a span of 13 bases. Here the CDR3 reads CASSLGAGSSSGNTIYF. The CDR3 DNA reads TGTGCCAGCAGCTTAGGAGCAGGCTCGAGCTCTGGAAACACCATATATTTT.

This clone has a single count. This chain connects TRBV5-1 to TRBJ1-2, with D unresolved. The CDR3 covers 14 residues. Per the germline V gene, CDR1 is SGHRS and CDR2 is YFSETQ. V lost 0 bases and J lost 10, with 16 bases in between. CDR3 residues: CASSLVAGNNDYTF. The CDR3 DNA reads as TGCGCCAGCAGCTTGGTAGCTGGGAACAATGACTACACCTTC.

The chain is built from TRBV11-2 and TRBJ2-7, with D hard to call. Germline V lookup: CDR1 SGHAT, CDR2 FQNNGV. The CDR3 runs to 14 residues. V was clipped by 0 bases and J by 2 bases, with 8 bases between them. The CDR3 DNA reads TGTGCCAGCAGCTTAGATGGGGATACCTACGAGCAGTACTTC. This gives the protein CASSLDGDTYEQYF.

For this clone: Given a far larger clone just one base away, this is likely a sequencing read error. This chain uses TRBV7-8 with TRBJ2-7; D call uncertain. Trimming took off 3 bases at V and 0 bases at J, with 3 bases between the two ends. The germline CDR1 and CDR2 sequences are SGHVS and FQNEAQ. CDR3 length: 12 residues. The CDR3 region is CASSFSSYEQYF. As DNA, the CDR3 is TGTGCCAGCAGCTTTAGCTCCTACGAGCAGTACTTC.

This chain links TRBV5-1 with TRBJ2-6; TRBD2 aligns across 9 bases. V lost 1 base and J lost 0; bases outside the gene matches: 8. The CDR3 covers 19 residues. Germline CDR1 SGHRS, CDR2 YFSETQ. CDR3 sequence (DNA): TGCGCCAGCAGCTTGACGCGGACTAGCGCTAGCTCTGGGGCCAACGTCCTGACTTTC. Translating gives CASSLTRTSASSGANVLTF.

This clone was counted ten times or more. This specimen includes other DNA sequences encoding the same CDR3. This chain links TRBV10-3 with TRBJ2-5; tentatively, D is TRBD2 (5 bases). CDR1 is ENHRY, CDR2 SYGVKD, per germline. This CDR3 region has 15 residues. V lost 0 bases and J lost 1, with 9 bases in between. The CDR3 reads CAISESRVAQETQYF. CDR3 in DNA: TGTGCCATCAGTGAGTCGAGGGTAGCCCAAGAGACCCAGTACTTC.

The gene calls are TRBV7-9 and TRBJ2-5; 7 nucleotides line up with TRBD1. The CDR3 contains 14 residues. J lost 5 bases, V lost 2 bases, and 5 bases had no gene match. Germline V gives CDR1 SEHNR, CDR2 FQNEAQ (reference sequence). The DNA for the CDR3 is TGTGCCAGCAGCTTAAGACAGGGCGGGGAGACCCAGTACTTC. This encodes CASSLRQGGETQYF.

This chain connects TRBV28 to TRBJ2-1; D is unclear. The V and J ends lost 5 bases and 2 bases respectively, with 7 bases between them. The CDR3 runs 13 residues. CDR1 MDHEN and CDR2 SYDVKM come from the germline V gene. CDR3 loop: CASSRKTYNEQFF. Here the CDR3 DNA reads TGTGCCAGCAGTCGGAAGACCTACAATGAGCAGTTCTTC.

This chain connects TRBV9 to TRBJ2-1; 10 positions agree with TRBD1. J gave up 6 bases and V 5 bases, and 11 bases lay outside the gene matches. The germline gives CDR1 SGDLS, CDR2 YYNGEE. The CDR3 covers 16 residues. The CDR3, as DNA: TGTGCCAGCAGTGAAACCGGGACAGGGGAGGTCAATGAGCAGTTCTTC. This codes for CASSETGTGEVNEQFF.

The CDR3 DNA is TGTGCCAGCAGCGGAACGACAGGGAGACCCAAAAACATTCAGTACTTC. Translation gives CASSGTTGRPKNIQYF. The chain combines TRBV5-6 with TRBJ2-4; the match to TRBD1 covers 7 bases. Germline CDR1 reads SGHDT; CDR2 reads YYEEEE. The V and J ends lost 4 bases and 2 bases, in that order; junction bases with no gene match: 9. The CDR3 runs to 16 residues.

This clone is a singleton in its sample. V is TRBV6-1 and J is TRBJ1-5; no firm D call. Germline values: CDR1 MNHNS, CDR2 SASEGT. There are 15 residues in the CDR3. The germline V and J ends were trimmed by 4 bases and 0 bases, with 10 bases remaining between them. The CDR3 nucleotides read TGTGCCAGCAGTGTTCTCAGTCATAGCAATCAGCCCCAGCATTTT. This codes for CASSVLSHSNQPQHF.

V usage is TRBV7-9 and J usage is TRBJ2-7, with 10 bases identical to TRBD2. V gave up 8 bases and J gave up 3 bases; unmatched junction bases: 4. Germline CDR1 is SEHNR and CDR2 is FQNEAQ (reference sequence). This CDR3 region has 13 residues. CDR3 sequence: CASGTSGNYEQYF. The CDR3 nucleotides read TGTGCCAGCGGAACTAGCGGGAACTACGAGCAGTACTTC.

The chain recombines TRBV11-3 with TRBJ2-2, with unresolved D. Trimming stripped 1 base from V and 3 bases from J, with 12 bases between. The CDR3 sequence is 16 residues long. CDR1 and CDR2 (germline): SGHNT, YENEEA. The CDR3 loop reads CASSLGGTVDTGELFF. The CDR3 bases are TGTGCCAGCAGCTTAGGGGGAACAGTTGACACCGGGGAGCTGTTTTTT.

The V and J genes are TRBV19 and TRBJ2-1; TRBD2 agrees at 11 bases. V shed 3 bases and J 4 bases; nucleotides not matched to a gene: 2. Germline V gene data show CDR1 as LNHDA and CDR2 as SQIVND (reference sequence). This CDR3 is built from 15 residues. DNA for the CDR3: TGTGCCAGTAGTATGAGACTAGCGGGGTACAATGAGCAGTTCTTC. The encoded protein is CASSMRLAGYNEQFF.

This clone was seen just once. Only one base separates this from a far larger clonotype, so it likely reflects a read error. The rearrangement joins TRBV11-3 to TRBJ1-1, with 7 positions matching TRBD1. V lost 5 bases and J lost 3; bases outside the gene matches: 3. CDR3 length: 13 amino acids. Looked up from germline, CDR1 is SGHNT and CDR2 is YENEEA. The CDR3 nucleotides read TGTGCCAGCAGCATAACAGGGGACACTGAAGCTTTCTTT. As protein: CASSITGDTEAFF.